The clone carrying this T cell receptor (beta chain) has at least ten counts. Its antigen is still unknown. The V gene's germline CDR1 is SGHTA and CDR2 FQGNSA. This CDR3 comprises 15 residues. Trimming took 5 bases from V and 1 from J; bases not matched to a gene: 7. This sample stems from a study of T cell repertoires in cytomegalovirus infection. Study context: The public TCR beta signatures pointed to both CMV infection and matching HLA type.

TCRdb redid the calling of the reads with MiXCR, one entry per CDR3 protein. The sample lists approximately 500,000 distinct CDR3 sequences, around 27% seen once, with over 10% in the top ten. Study-wide results and caveats: Summed frequency of shared TCR beta families picked out CMV carriers who also had the relevant HLA. Clonotype analysis showed dominance of the ex vivo response by HLA-C-restricted CMV-specific TCR beta clonotypes.

Sequenced input: PBMCs. This chain joins TRBV7-2 and TRBJ2-5, with TRBD2 identical over 7 bases. This clonotype was sampled from a human donor in good health (CMV status not recorded). Some clones in this sample may be carry-over from other donors' samples. The CDR3 here is CASSRGGRTQETQYF. The CDR3 DNA reads as TGTGCCAGCAGCCGGGGAGGGAGGACCCAAGAGACCCAGTACTTC.